The TCR beta chain described here comes from a study of identical twins. The germline V and J ends were trimmed by 4 bases and 2 bases, with 5 bases remaining between them. The length of the CDR3 is 12 residues. Germline assignment: CDR1 SQVTM and CDR2 ANQGSEA. Study outcomes and limitations: Zero-insertion analyses were open to partial confounding by invariant MAIT and iNKT cells. Compared with models, monozygotic twins showed more out-of-frame TCR alpha sharing.

This clonotype has just a few counts. The antigen is unknown. The authors used template switching to add a universal primer site and gave cDNA unique molecular identifiers. TCRdb used MiXCR to reprocess the 5' RACE reads, holding one entry per CDR3 protein. The data contain roughly 690,000 distinct CDR3 sequences, over 20% of them singletons. These data were likewise used in another study, on T cells expressing NK-cell markers. As reported in that work: Specificity for HCMV among expanded NKG2C+ T cell clones was not established.

This receptor was obtained from a woman under 30 in good health. What was sequenced was PBMCs. The chain couples TRBV29-1 to TRBJ1-4; D uncertain. CDR3 sequence reads: CSVGRTNEKLFF. As DNA, the CDR3 is TGCAGCGTTGGGCGGACTAATGAAAAACTGTTTTTT.